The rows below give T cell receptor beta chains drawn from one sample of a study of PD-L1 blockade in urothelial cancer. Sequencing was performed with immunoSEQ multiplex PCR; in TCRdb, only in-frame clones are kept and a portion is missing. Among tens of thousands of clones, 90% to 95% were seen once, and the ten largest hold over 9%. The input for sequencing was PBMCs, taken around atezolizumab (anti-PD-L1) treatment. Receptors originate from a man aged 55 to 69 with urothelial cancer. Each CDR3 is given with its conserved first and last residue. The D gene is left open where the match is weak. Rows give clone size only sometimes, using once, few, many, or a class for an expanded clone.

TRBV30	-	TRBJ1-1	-	CAWSRQPNTEAFF	TGTGCCTGGAGCCGACAGCCAAACACTGAAGCTTTCTTT
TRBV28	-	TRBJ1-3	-	CASSLGGVIGNTIYF	TGTGCCAGCAGTTTGGGCGGGGTTATCGGAAACACCATATATTTT
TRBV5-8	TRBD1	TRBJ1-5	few	CASSRGQGDQPQHF	TGTGCCAGCAGCCGGGGACAGGGCGATCAGCCCCAGCATTTT
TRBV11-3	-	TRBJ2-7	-	CASGDKGSYEQYF	TGTGCCAGCGGGGACAAAGGCTCCTACGAGCAGTACTTC
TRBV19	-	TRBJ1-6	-	CASSLKIFGESPLHF	TGTGCCAGTAGTCTTAAGATCTTCGGGGAATCACCCCTCCACTTT
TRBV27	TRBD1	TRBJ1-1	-	CASRPFDREGTEAFF	TGTGCCAGCAGACCCTTCGACAGGGAAGGCACTGAAGCTTTCTTT
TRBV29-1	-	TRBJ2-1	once	CSVEARTNWDNEQFF	TGCAGCGTTGAAGCCCGGACAAATTGGGACAATGAGCAGTTCTTC
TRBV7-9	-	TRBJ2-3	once	CASSTDTDTQYF	TGTGCCAGCAGCACTGACACAGATACGCAGTATTTT
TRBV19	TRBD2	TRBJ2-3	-	CASRTSGGTSTDTQYF	TGTGCCAGTAGGACTAGCGGGGGGACTAGCACAGATACGCAGTATTTT
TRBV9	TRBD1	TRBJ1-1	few	CASSVEAGGYTEAFF	TGTGCCAGCAGCGTAGAAGCAGGGGGCTACACTGAAGCTTTCTTT
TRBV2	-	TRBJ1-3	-	CASSTPISGNTIYF	TGTGCCAGCAGTACACCAATCTCTGGAAACACCATATATTTT
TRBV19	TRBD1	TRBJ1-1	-	CASSSSGQVLNTEAFF	TGTGCCAGTAGTTCCTCGGGACAGGTATTGAACACTGAAGCTTTCTTT
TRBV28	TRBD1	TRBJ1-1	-	CASSSIDDRATEAFF	TGTGCCAGCAGTTCTATAGACGACAGGGCCACTGAAGCTTTCTTT
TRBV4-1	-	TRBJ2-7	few	CASSHQIDSYYEQYF	TGCGCCAGCAGCCACCAGATCGACAGCTACTACGAGCAGTACTTC
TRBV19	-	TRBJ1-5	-	CASSTTGTSQPQHF	TGTGCCAGTAGTACCACAGGGACGAGTCAGCCCCAGCATTTT
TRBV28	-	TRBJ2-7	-	CASINRRDFYEQYF	TGTGCCAGCATAAACAGAAGGGACTTCTACGAGCAGTACTTC
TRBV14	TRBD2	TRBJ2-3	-	CASSRSRGVGGGYTDTQYF	TGTGCCAGCAGCCGCTCCCGAGGGGTAGGCGGGGGTTACACAGATACGCAGTATTTT
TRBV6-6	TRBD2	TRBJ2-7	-	CASRAGAYEQYF	TGTGCCAGCAGAGCGGGGGCCTACGAGCAGTACTTC
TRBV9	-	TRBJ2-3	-	CASSVYGESTDTQYF	TGTGCCAGCAGCGTATACGGGGAAAGCACAGATACGCAGTATTTT
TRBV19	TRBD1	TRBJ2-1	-	CASRGTGRGEQFF	TGTGCCAGTAGAGGGACAGGGAGGGGTGAGCAGTTCTTC
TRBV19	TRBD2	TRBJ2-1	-	CASGIAGVSYNEQFF	TGTGCCAGCGGTATAGCGGGAGTTAGCTACAATGAGCAGTTCTTC
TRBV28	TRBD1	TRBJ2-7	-	CASIMDRASVEQYF	TGTGCCAGCATCATGGACAGGGCGTCTGTCGAGCAGTACTTC
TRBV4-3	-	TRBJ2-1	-	CASSQTGLRDEQFF	TGCGCCAGCAGTCAAACAGGGTTACGGGATGAGCAGTTCTTC
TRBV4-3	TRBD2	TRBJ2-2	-	CASSQEALAGTGELFF	TGCGCCAGCAGCCAAGAAGCACTAGCGGGGACCGGGGAGCTGTTTTTT
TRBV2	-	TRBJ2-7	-	CASTDAGGSYEQYF	TGTGCCAGCACCGATGCGGGTGGCTCCTACGAGCAGTACTTC
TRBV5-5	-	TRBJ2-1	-	CASSYENHGQFF	TGTGCCAGCAGCTATGAAAACCACGGGCAGTTCTTC
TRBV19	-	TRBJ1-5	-	CASNGARENSLPQHF	TGTGCCAGTAATGGGGCTCGCGAGAACTCTCTGCCCCAGCATTTT
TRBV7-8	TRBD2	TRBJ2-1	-	CASSRKSGTSGDTPDIHNEQFF	TGTGCCAGCAGCCGTAAATCCGGGACTAGCGGAGATACCCCGGACATCCACAATGAGCAGTTCTTC
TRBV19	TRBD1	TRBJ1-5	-	CASSPGGRGNQPQHF	TGTGCCAGTAGTCCTGGGGGCAGGGGGAATCAGCCCCAGCATTTT
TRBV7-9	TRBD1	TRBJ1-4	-	CASSPGTGDEKLFF	TGTGCCAGCAGCCCGGGGACAGGGGATGAAAAACTGTTTTTT
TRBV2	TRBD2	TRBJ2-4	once	CASRETSGGTGAKNIQYF	TGTGCCAGCAGGGAGACTAGCGGGGGAACTGGGGCCAAAAACATTCAGTACTTC
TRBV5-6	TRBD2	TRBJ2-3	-	CASSLLSGSGAPDTQYF	TGTGCCAGCAGCTTGCTTTCAGGTAGCGGGGCCCCAGATACGCAGTATTTT
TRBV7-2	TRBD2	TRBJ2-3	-	CASSLILAVADTQYF	TGTGCCAGCAGCTTAATTCTAGCGGTCGCAGATACGCAGTATTTT
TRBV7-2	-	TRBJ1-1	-	CASSFQGPRTEAFF	TGTGCCAGCAGCTTCCAGGGGCCGCGCACTGAAGCTTTCTTT
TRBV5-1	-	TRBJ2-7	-	CASSLDRVEEQYF	TGCGCCAGCAGCTTGGACAGGGTGGAGGAGCAGTACTTC
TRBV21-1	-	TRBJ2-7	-	CAPRDWPYEQYF	TGTGCCCCCCGGGACTGGCCCTACGAGCAGTACTTC
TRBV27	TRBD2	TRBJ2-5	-	CASAKWGGETQYF	TGTGCCAGCGCCAAGTGGGGGGGTGAGACCCAGTACTTC
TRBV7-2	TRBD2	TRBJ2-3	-	CASSLKPGLSADTQYF	TGTGCCAGCAGCTTAAAACCGGGACTATCCGCAGATACGCAGTATTTT
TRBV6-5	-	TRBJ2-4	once	CASSYGPRVNIQYF	TGTGCCAGCAGTTATGGTCCCAGGGTAAACATTCAGTACTTC
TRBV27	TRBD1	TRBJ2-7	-	CASSRTGTFFYEQYF	TGTGCCAGCAGTAGGACAGGGACCTTCTTCTACGAGCAGTACTTC
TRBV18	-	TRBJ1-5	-	CASSLRQVNQPQHF	TGTGCCAGCTCGCTCAGACAGGTCAATCAGCCCCAGCATTTT
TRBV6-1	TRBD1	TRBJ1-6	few	CASWTGGGSPLHF	TGTGCCAGCTGGACAGGGGGCGGTTCACCCCTCCACTTT
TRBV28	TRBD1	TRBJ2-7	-	CASSTPGQGPYEQYF	TGTGCCAGCAGTACTCCGGGACAGGGGCCCTACGAGCAGTACTTC
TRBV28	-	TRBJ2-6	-	CASRQRGSGANVLTF	TGTGCCAGCAGGCAAAGGGGCTCTGGGGCCAACGTCCTGACTTTC
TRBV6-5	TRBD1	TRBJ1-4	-	CASSSRGQGLSEKLFF	TGTGCCAGCAGTTCCCGAGGACAGGGTTTGTCTGAAAAACTGTTTTTT
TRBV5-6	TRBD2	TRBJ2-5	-	CASSSRTSGGRETQYF	TGTGCCAGCAGCTCGCGGACTAGCGGGGGTAGGGAGACCCAGTACTTC
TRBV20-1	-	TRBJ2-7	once	CSAEDNYEQYF	TGCAGTGCTGAAGACAACTACGAGCAGTACTTC
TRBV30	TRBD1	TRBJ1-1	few	CAWGQTGSEAFF	TGTGCCTGGGGCCAGACAGGGAGTGAAGCTTTCTTT